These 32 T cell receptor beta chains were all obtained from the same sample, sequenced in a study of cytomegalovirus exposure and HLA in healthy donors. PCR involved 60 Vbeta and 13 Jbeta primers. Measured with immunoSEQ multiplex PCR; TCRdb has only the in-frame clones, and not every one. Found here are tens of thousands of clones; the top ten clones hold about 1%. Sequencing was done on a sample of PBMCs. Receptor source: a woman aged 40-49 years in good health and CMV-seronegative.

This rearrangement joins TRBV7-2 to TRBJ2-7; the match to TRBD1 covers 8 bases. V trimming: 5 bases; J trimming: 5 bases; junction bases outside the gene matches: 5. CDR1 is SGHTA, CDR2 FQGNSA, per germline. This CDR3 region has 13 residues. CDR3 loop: CASSIGQGDEQYF. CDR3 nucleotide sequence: TGTGCCAGCAGCATCGGACAGGGCGACGAGCAGTACTTC.

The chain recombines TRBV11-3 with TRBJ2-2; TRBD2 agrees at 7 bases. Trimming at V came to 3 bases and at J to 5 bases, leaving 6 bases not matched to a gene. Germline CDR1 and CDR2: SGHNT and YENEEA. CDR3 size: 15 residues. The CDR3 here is CASSFAGVGTGELFF. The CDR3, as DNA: TGTGCCAGCAGCTTCGCGGGAGTTGGTACCGGGGAGCTGTTTTTT.

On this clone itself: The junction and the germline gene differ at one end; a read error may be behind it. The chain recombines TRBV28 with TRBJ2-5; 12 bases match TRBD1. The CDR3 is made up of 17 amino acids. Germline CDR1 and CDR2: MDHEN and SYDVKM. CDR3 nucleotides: TGTGCCAGCAGTCCAACCCACAGGGACAGGGGGCAAGAGAACCAGTACTTC. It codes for CASSPTHRDRGQENQYF.

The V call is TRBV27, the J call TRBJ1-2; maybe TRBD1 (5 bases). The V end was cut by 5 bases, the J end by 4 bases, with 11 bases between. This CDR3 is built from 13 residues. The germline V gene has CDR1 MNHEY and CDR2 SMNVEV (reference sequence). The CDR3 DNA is TGTGCCAGCAGTATCAGGGTGGGCTATGGCTACACCTTC. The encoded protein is CASSIRVGYGYTF.

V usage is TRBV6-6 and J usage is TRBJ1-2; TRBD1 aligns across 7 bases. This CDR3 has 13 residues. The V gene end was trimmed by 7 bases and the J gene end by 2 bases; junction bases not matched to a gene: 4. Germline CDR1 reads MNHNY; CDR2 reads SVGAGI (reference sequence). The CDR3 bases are TGTGCCAGCAATCCGGGACAGAACTATGGCTACACCTTC. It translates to CASNPGQNYGYTF.

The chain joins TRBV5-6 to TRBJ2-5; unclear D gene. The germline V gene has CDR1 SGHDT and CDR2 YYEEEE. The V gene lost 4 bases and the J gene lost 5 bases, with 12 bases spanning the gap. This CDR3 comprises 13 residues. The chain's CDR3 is CASSPRVWETQYF. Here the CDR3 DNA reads TGTGCCAGCAGCCCCCGGGTGTGGGAGACCCAGTACTTC.

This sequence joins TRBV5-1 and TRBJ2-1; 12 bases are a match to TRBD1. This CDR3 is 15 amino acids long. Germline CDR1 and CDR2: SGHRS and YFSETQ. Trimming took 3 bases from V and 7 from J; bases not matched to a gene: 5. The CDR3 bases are TGCGCCAGCAGCTCGGGACAGGGGGCTGTGAATGAGCAGTTCTTC. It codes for CASSSGQGAVNEQFF.

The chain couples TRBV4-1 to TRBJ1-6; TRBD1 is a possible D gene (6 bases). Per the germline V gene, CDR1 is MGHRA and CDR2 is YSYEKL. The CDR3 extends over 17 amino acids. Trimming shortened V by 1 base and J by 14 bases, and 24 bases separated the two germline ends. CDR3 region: CASSQGARTASTPTLHF. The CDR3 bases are TGCGCCAGCAGCCAAGGGGCTAGGACAGCGAGCACTCCCACCCTCCACTTT.

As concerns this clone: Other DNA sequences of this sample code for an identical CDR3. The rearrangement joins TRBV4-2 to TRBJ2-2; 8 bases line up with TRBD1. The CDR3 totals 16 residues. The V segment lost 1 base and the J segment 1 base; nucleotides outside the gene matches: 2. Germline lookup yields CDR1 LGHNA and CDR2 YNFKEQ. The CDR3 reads CASSQATGVNTGELFF. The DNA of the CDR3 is TGTGCCAGCAGCCAAGCGACAGGGGTGAACACCGGGGAGCTGTTTTTT.

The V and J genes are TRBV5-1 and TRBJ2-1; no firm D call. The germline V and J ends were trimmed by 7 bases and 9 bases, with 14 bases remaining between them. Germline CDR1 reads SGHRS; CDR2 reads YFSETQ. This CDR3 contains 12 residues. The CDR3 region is CASAARRGEQFF. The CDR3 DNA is TGCGCCAGCGCAGCCCGCCGCGGTGAGCAGTTCTTC.

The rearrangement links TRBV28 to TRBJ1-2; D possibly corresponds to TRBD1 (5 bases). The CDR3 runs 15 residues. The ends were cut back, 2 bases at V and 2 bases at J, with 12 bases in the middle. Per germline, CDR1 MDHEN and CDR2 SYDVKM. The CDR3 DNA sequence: TGTGCCAGCAGTTTAATCCCAGGGTGGAACTATGGCTACACCTTC. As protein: CASSLIPGWNYGYTF.

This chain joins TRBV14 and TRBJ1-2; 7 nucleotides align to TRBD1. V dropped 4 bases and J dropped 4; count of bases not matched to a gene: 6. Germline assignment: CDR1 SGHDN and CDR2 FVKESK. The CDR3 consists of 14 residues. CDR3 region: CASSPGQNLYGYTF. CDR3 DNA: TGTGCCAGCAGCCCGGGACAGAACCTCTATGGCTACACCTTC.

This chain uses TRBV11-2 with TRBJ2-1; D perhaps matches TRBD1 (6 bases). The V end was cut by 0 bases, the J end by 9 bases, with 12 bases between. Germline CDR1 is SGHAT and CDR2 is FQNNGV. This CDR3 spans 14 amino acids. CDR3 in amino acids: CASSLDPGGPEQFF. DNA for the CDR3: TGTGCCAGCAGCTTAGATCCTGGGGGCCCTGAGCAGTTCTTC.

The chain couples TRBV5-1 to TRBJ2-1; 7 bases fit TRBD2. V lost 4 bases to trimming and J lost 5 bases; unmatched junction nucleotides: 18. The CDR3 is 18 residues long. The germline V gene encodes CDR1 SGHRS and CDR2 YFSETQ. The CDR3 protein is CASSPKRDSDPLNNEQFF. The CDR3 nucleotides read TGCGCCAGCAGCCCAAAGCGGGATTCCGATCCTTTGAACAATGAGCAGTTCTTC. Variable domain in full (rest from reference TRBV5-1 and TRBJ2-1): KAGVTQTPRYLIKTRGQQVTLSCSPISGHRSVSWYQQTPGQGLQFLFEYFSETQRNKGNFPGRFSGRQFSNSRSEMNVSTLELGDSALYLCASSPKRDSDPLNNEQFFGPGTRLTVL.

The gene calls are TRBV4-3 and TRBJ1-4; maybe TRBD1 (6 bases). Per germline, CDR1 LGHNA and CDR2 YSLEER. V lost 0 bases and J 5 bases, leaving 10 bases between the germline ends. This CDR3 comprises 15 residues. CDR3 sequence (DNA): TGCGCCAGCAGCCAAGAAGGGCAGGGGAATGAAAAACTGTTTTTT. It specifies CASSQEGQGNEKLFF.

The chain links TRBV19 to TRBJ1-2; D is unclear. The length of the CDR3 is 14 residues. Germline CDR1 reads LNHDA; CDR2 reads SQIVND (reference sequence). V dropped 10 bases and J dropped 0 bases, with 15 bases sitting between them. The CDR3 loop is CATSPGGTNYGYTF. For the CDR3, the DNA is TGTGCCACATCCCCGGGAGGGACTAACTATGGCTACACCTTC.

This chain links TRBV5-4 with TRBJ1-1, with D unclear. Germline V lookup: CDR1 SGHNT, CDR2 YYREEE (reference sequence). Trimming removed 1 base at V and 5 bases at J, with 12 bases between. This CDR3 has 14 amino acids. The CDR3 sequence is CASSLKGRGTEAFF. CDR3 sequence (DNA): TGTGCCAGCAGCTTGAAGGGCCGGGGAACTGAAGCTTTCTTT. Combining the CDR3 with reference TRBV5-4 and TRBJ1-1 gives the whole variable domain ETGVTQSPTHLIKTRGQQVTLRCSSQSGHNTVSWYQQALGQGPQFIFQYYREEENGRGNFPPRFSGLQFPNYSSELNVNALELDDSALYLCASSLKGRGTEAFFGQGTRLTVV.

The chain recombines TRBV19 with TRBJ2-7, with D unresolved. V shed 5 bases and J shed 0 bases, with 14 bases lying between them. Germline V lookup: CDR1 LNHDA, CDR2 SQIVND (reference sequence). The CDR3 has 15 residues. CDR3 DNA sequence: TGTGCCAGTAGTCTGTTTGCACAGACCTCCTACGAGCAGTACTTC. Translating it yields CASSLFAQTSYEQYF.

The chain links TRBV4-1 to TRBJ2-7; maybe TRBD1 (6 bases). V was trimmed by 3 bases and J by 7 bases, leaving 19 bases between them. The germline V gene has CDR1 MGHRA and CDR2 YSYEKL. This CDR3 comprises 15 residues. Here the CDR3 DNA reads TGCGCCAGCAGCCAGATGACAGGCCAAATGTTAGAGCAGTACTTC. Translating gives CASSQMTGQMLEQYF.

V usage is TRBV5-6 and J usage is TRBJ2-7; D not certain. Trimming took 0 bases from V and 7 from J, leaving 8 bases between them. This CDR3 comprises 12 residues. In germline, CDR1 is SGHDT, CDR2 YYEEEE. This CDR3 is CASSLGHREQYF. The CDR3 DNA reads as TGTGCCAGCAGCTTGGGACACCGGGAGCAGTACTTC.

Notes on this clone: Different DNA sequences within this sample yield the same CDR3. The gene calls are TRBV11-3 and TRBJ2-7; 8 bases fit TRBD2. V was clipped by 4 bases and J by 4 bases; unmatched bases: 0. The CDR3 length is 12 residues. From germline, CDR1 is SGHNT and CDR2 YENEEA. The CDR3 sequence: CASSSSGYEQYF. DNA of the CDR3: TGTGCCAGCAGCTCTAGCGGGTACGAGCAGTACTTC.

The CDR3 reads CASSWTGGIYEQYF. As DNA, the CDR3 is TGTGCCAGCAGTTGGACAGGGGGCATATACGAGCAGTACTTC. The chain combines TRBV2 with TRBJ2-7; TRBD1 agrees at 11 bases. This CDR3 spans 14 amino acids. The junction had 4 bases not matched to a gene; V was cut back by 5 bases and J by 4 bases. Germline loops: CDR1 SNHLY, CDR2 FYNNEI.

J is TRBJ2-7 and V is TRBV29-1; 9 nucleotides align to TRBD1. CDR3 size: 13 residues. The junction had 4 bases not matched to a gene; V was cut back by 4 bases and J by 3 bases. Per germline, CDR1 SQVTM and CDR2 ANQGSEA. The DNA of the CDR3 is TGCAGCGTTGGTAAGGGACAGGGCTACGAGCAGTACTTC. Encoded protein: CSVGKGQGYEQYF.

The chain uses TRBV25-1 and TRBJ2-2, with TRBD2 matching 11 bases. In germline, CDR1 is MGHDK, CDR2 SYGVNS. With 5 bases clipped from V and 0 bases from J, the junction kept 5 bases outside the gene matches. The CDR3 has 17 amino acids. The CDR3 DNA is TGTGCCAGCAGTCGGCAGACTAGCGGGACGAACACCGGGGAGCTGTTTTTT. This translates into CASSRQTSGTNTGELFF.

The CDR3 loop reads CSVVWGPNYGYTF. In DNA, the CDR3 is TGCAGCGTTGTCTGGGGGCCCAACTATGGCTACACCTTC. The V gene is TRBV29-1, the J gene TRBJ1-2, with D possibly being TRBD1 (6 bases). The germline V gene has CDR1 SQVTM and CDR2 ANQGSEA. The CDR3 extends over 13 amino acids. The germline V and J ends were trimmed by 4 bases and 2 bases, with 11 bases remaining between them.

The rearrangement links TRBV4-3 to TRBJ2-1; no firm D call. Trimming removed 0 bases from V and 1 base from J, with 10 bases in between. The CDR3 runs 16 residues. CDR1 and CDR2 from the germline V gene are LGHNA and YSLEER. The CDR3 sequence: CASSQDGTDSYNEQFF. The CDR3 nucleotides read TGCGCCAGCAGCCAAGACGGTACCGATTCCTACAATGAGCAGTTCTTC.

CDR3 amino acids: CASSQELSGGETQYF. CDR3 in DNA: TGCGCCAGCAGCCAAGAACTCTCGGGAGGCGAGACCCAGTACTTC. The rearrangement uses TRBV4-3 and TRBJ2-5; 7 positions agree with TRBD2. Germline V CDR1 and CDR2: LGHNA, YSLEER. V lost 0 bases, J lost 5 bases, and 6 bases stayed unmatched. The CDR3 is 15 residues long.

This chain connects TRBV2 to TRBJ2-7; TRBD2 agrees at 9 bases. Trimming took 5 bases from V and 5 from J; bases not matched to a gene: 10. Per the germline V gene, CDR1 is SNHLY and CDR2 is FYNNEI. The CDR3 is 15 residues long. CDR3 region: CASSQLAGGPHEQYF. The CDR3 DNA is TGTGCCAGCAGTCAGCTTGCGGGAGGGCCCCACGAGCAGTACTTC.

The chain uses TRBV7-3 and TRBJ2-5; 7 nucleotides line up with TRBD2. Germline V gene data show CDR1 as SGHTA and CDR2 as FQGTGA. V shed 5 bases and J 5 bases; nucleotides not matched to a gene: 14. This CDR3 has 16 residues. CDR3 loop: CASSPGGGTSVETQYF. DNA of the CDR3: TGTGCCAGCAGCCCCGGGGGAGGAACTAGCGTGGAGACCCAGTACTTC.

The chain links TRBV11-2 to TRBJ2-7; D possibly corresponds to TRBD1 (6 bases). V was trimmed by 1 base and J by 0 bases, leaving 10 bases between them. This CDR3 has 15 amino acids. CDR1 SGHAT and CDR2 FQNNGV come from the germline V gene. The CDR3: CASSLAPQGSYEQYF. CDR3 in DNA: TGTGCCAGCAGCTTAGCTCCACAGGGCTCCTACGAGCAGTACTTC.

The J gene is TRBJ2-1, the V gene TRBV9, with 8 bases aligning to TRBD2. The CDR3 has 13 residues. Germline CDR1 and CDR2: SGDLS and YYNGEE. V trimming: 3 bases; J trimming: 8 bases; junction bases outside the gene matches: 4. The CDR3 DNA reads TGTGCCAGCAGCGGTAGCGGGACCGATGAGCAGTTCTTC. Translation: CASSGSGTDEQFF.

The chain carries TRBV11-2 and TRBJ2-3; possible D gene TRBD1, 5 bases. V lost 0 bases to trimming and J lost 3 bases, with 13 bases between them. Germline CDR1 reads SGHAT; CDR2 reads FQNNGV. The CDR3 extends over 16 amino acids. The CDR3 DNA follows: TGTGCCAGCAGCTTAGACTTTCAGGGATTAACAGATACGCAGTATTTT. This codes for CASSLDFQGLTDTQYF.